These 16 T cell receptor beta chains were sequenced from one sample in a study of blood T cell repertoires in COVID-19. TCRdb's copy holds only in-frame clones and misses some; the assay was immunoSEQ multiplex PCR. The table records around 110,000 clones, about 79% of them present only once. Specimen: peripheral blood. The receptors stem from a woman in her seventies with acute or convalescent COVID-19.

The chain couples TRBV9 to TRBJ2-3; 12 bases are a match to TRBD2. CDR1 and CDR2 (germline): SGDLS, YYNGEE. This CDR3 contains 19 residues. V trimming: 7 bases; J trimming: 3 bases; junction bases outside the gene matches: 18. CDR3 sequence (DNA): TGTGCCAGCGGACGGGGACTAGCGGGTCAAGGGGTAGAAACAGATACGCAGTATTTT. Translation gives CASGRGLAGQGVETDTQYF.

The CDR3 coding sequence is TGTGCCAGCAGCGAAGCCGGGACAGGGAACACTGAAGCTTTCTTT. As protein: CASSEAGTGNTEAFF. The J gene is TRBJ1-1, the V gene TRBV3-1 (or the pseudogene TRBV3-2), with TRBD1 matching over 8 bases. This CDR3 is 15 amino acids long. The germline CDR1 and CDR2 sequences are LGHDT and YNNKEL (reference sequence). V shed 5 bases, J shed 1 base, and the junction held 6 bases outside the gene matches.

This clone was seen more than once but under ten times. The CDR3 DNA sequence: TGTGCCAGCAGCCCGGGGTCACAAAACCTTAACATTCAGTACTTC. Residues: CASSPGSQNLNIQYF. The genes are TRBV7-8 and TRBJ2-4, with D tentatively TRBD2 (5 bases). The CDR3 has 15 residues. Per the germline V gene, CDR1 is SGHVS and CDR2 is FQNEAQ. The V and J ends lost 5 bases and 7 bases respectively, with 18 bases between them.

This rearrangement joins TRBV6-6 to TRBJ2-2; 13 bases line up with TRBD2. Trimming at V came to 6 bases and at J to 5 bases, leaving 9 bases not matched to a gene. This CDR3 is 17 amino acids long. Germline V gene sequence: CDR1 MNHNY, CDR2 SVGAGI (reference sequence). Here the CDR3 DNA reads TGTGCCAGCAGCCGAGGACTAGCGGGGGCGGAAACCGGGGAGCTGTTTTTT. Translated, it gives CASSRGLAGAETGELFF.

In its sample, this clone was seen once. The rearrangement uses TRBV4-2 and TRBJ2-5; possibly TRBD2 for D (7 bases). The germline V gene has CDR1 LGHNA and CDR2 YNFKEQ. The CDR3 covers 16 residues. Trimming left V 1 base short and J 2 bases short, with 14 bases between. In DNA form, the CDR3 reads TGTGCCAGCAGCCAAGTAGGGGGGGGGCGGCAAGAGACCCAGTACTTC. It encodes CASSQVGGGRQETQYF.

The chain is built from TRBV29-1 and TRBJ1-1; 8 positions agree with TRBD1. This CDR3 region has 13 residues. Germline V gives CDR1 SQVTM, CDR2 ANQGSEA. Losses at the gene ends were 1 base for V and 6 bases for J; bases not matched to a gene: 4. The CDR3 nucleotides are TGCAGCGTTGAAGCCCTACAGGGGGCTGAAGCTTTCTTT. Translated: CSVEALQGAEAFF.

The chain carries TRBV7-2 and TRBJ2-1; 8 bases are a match to TRBD1. The V gene's germline CDR1 is SGHTA and CDR2 FQGNSA. Losses at the gene ends were 0 bases for V and 8 bases for J; bases not matched to a gene: 18. The CDR3 is made up of 19 amino acids. CDR3 in DNA: TGTGCCAGCAGCTTAGCGTGGGCTTGGAGTCGGGACAGGAAATATGAGCAGTTCTTC. Translating it yields CASSLAWAWSRDRKYEQFF.

As DNA, the CDR3 is TGTGCCAGCAGCCCCCGACGACTAGCTCATGAGCAGTTCTTC. Translation gives CASSPRRLAHEQFF. The chain joins TRBV7-2 to TRBJ2-1, with 7 bases identical to TRBD2. The CDR3 is 14 residues long. Germline CDR1 reads SGHTA; CDR2 reads FQGNSA. V lost 5 bases to trimming and J lost 8 bases; unmatched junction nucleotides: 9.

The J gene is TRBJ1-5, the V gene TRBV21-1. TRBV21-1 is shown as a pseudogene. This CDR3 is built from 14 residues. CDR3 residues: CASIGGRGNQPQHF. CDR3 sequence (DNA): TGTGCCAGCATTGGAGGGCGAGGCAATCAGCCCCAGCATTTT.

This chain joins TRBV11-2 and TRBJ2-3; 9 bases map to TRBD1. V was clipped by 0 bases and J by 3 bases; unmatched bases: 16. Germline V gene sequence: CDR1 SGHAT, CDR2 FQNNGV. CDR3 size: 20 residues. CDR3 coding DNA: TGTGCCAGCAGCTTAGATATTAGTTTGCAGACAGGGGGTCGGACAGATACGCAGTATTTT. Translated, it gives CASSLDISLQTGGRTDTQYF.

The J gene is TRBJ1-3, the V gene TRBV9; D uncertain. Germline V gene sequence: CDR1 SGDLS, CDR2 YYNGEE. Trimming took 0 bases from V and 4 from J, leaving 14 bases between them. The CDR3 is 16 residues long. The CDR3 sequence is CASSVDGLSRGNTIYF. CDR3 nucleotide sequence: TGTGCCAGCAGCGTAGACGGACTATCGCGGGGAAACACCATATATTTT.

This clone has only a few counts. The rearrangement joins TRBV5-5 to TRBJ1-2; tentatively, D is TRBD1 (6 bases). The CDR3 is made up of 13 amino acids. Germline assignment: CDR1 SGHKS and CDR2 YYEKEE (reference sequence). V shed 3 bases and J shed 5 bases, with 11 bases lying between them. CDR3 region: CASSSGQRYGYTF. The CDR3, as DNA: TGTGCCAGCAGCTCCGGACAGAGATATGGCTACACCTTC.

The chain employs TRBV10-1 and TRBJ2-1; 9 nucleotides agree with TRBD2. The V and J ends lost 3 bases and 0 bases, in that order; junction bases with no gene match: 12. In germline, CDR1 is WNHNN, CDR2 SYGVQD (reference sequence). This CDR3 is built from 19 residues. Here the CDR3 DNA reads TGCGCCAGCAGTGACCTCAGCCTAGCGGGGAAATTCTCCTACAATGAGCAGTTCTTC. Protein product: CASSDLSLAGKFSYNEQFF.

Only a few counts were recorded for this clone. This chain links TRBV5-6 with TRBJ1-2; the D gene is possibly TRBD1 (5 bases). Trimming took off 3 bases at V and 3 bases at J, with 15 bases between the two ends. The length of the CDR3 is 15 residues. The germline V gene encodes CDR1 SGHDT and CDR2 YYEEEE. This chain's CDR3 is CASSYSRQGHYGYTF. Here the CDR3 DNA reads TGTGCCAGCAGCTACTCGAGGCAGGGCCACTATGGCTACACCTTC.

This rearrangement joins TRBV7-2 to TRBJ2-1; TRBD2 is a possible D gene (5 bases). V lost 6 bases and J 2 bases, leaving 20 bases between the germline ends. Per the germline V gene, CDR1 is SGHTA and CDR2 is FQGNSA. The CDR3 contains 17 residues. CDR3 coding DNA: TGTGCCAGCAGACTTACGCCCCTGTTCGGGACCTACAATGAGCAGTTCTTC. Protein sequence: CASRLTPLFGTYNEQFF.

The J gene is TRBJ1-2, the V gene TRBV28, with TRBD1 as a possible D gene (5 bases). The germline V gene encodes CDR1 MDHEN and CDR2 SYDVKM. V dropped 1 base and J dropped 4 bases, with 7 bases sitting between them. The length of the CDR3 is 13 residues. Here the CDR3 DNA reads TGTGCCAGCAGTTTATTCAGGGCCTATGGCTACACCTTC. Translating gives CASSLFRAYGYTF.